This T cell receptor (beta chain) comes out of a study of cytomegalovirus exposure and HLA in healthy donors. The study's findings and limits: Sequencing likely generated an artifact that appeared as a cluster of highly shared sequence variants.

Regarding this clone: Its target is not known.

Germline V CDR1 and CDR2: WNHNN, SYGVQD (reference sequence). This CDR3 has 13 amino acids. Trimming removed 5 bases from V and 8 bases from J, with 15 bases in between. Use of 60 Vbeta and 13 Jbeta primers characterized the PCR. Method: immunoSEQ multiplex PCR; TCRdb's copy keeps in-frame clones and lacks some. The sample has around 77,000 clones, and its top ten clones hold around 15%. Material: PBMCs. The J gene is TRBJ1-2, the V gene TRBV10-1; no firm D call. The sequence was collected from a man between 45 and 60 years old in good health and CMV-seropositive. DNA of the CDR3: TGCGCCAGCAGTATGGACTCGCTTGGAGGCTACACCTTC. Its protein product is CASSMDSLGGYTF.